This TCR beta chain emerged from a study of T cell responses to AZD1222 COVID-19 vaccine. Only a few counts were recorded for this clone. Trimming left V 5 bases short and J 0 bases short, with 13 bases between. This CDR3 is built from 15 residues. Per germline, CDR1 SGHVS and CDR2 FQNEAQ. Sequencing was performed with immunoSEQ multiplex PCR; in TCRdb, only in-frame clones are kept and a portion is missing. The sample consists of around 120,000 clones, about 89% of them appearing once. The TCR comes from an adult in good health. The V call is TRBV7-8, the J call TRBJ1-2; D may be TRBD1 (6 bases). Sequencing was performed on peripheral blood, taken on day 0 of AZD1222 vaccination. CDR3 DNA sequence: TGTGCCAGCAGCCCTCAGGGGTCTGCTAACTATGGCTACACCTTC. It yields the protein CASSPQGSANYGYTF. Full variable domain (remainder filled in from reference TRBV7-8 and TRBJ1-2): GAGVSQSPRYKVAKRGQDVALRCDPISGHVSLFWYQQALGQGPEFLTYFQNEAQLDKSGLPSDRFFAERPEGSVSTLKIQRTQQEDSAVYLCASSPQGSANYGYTFGSGTRLTVV.